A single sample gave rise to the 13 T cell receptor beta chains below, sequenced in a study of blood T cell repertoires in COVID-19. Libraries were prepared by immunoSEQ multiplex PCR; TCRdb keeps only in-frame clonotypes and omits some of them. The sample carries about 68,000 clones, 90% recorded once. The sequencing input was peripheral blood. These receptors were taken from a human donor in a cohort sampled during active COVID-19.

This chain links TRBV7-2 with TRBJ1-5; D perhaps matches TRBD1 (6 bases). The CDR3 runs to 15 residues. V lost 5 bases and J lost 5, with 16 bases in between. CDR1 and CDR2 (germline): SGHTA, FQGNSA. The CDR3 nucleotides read TGTGCCAGCAGCGTGACAGGCGGATGGGATCAGCCCCAGCATTTT. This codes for CASSVTGGWDQPQHF.

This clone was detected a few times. CDR3 in DNA: TGTGCCAGCAGCCATAGCTCCTACGAGCAGTACTTC. Its translation is CASSHSSYEQYF. The rearrangement links TRBV3-1 (or the pseudogene TRBV3-2) to TRBJ2-7, with D unresolved. Deletions cut 3 bases from V and 0 bases from J, with 3 bases between. CDR3 length equals 12 residues. Germline-derived CDR1 and CDR2 are LGHDT and YNNKEL (reference sequence).

The CDR3, as DNA: TGTGCCAGCAGCTTCGTAAGGGGCGGTAATTCACCCCTCCACTTT. Translating it yields CASSFVRGGNSPLHF. The chain recombines TRBV28 with TRBJ1-6; tentatively, D is TRBD1 (5 bases). V dropped 6 bases and J dropped 6 bases, with 15 bases sitting between them. The CDR3 is 15 residues long. Germline CDR1 reads MDHEN; CDR2 reads SYDVKM.

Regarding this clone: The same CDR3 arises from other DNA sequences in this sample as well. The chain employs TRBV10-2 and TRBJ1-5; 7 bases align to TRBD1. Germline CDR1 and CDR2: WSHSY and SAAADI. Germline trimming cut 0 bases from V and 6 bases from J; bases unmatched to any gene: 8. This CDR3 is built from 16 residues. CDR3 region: CASSESRGREGQPQHF. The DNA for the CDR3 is TGCGCCAGCAGTGAGTCTAGGGGGCGCGAAGGTCAGCCCCAGCATTTT.

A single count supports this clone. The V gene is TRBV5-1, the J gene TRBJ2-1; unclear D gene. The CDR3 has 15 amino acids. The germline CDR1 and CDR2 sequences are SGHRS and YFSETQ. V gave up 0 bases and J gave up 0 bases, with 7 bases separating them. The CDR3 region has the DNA TGCGCCAGCAGCTTGGATATTTTCTCCTACAATGAGCAGTTCTTC. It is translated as CASSLDIFSYNEQFF.

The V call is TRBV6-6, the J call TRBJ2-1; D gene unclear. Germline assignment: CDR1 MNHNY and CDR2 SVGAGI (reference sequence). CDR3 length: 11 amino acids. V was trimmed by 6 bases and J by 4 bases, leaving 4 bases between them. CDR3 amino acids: CASSPYNEQFF. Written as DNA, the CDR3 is TGTGCCAGCAGCCCTTACAATGAGCAGTTCTTC.

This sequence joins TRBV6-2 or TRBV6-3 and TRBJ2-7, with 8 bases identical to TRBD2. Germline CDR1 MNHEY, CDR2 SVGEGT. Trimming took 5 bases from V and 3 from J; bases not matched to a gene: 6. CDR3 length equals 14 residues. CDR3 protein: CASSKQRGIYEQYF. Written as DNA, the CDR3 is TGTGCCAGCAGTAAACAGCGGGGGATCTACGAGCAGTACTTC.

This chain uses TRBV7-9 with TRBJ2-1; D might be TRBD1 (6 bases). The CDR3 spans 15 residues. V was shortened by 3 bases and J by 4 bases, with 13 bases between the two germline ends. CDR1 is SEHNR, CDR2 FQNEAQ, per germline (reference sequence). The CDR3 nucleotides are TGTGCCAGCAGCTTTTCCGGGACACCTTACAATGAGCAGTTCTTC. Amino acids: CASSFSGTPYNEQFF.

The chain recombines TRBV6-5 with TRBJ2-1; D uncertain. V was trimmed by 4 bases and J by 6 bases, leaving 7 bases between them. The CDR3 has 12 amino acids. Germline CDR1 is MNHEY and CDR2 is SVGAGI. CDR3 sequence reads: CASSSGFNEQFF. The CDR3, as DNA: TGTGCCAGCAGTTCCGGGTTCAATGAGCAGTTCTTC.

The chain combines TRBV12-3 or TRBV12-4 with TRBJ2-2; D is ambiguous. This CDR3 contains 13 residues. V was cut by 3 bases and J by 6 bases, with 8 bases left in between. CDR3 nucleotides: TGTGCCAGCAGTTTTACTCAGGCCGGGGAGCTGTTTTTT. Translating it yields CASSFTQAGELFF.

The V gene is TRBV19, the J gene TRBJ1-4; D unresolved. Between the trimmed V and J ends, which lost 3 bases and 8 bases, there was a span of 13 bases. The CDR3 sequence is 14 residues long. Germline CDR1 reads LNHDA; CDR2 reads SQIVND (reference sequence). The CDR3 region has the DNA TGTGCCAGTAGTATCATAACTCGAGGGGAAAAACTGTTTTTT. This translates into CASSIITRGEKLFF.

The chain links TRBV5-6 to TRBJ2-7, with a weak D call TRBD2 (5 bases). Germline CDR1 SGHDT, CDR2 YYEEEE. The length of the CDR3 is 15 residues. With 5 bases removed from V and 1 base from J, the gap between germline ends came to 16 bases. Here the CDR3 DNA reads TGTGCCAGCAGGCGGACTCCCCAAGGTTCCTACGAGCAGTACTTC. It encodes CASRRTPQGSYEQYF.

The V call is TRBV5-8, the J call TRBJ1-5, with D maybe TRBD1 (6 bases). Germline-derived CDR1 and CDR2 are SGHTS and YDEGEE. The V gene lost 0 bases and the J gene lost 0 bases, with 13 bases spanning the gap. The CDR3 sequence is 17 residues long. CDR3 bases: TGTGCCAGCAGCTTGGGCGGGGGCCTGACTAGCAATCAGCCCCAGCATTTT. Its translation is CASSLGGGLTSNQPQHF.